What follows is one T cell receptor beta chain and its context. Its antigen is unknown. This sample is part of a study of a mutant IDH1 vaccine in newly diagnosed glioma. Study-level background: Following radiotherapy alone, or alongside temozolomide cycles, vaccination was started after an interval of 4-6 weeks. It was at week 35 that visit V12 occurred, and at week 47 that visit V13 did.

Measured with immunoSEQ multiplex PCR; TCRdb has only the in-frame clones, and not every one. This sample has 45,000 to 55,000 clones, with roughly three quarters found just once. The time point was: week 35, safety follow-up. The vaccine gave 300 ug of a 20-mer mutant IDH1 peptide subcutaneously per dose. Donors' newly diagnosed IDH1-mutant WHO grade 3 or 4 astrocytomas lacked nuclear ATRX. The material sequenced was PBMCs, taken from a glioma patient whose treatment included an IDH1 peptide vaccine. The receptor was derived from a man aged 40-49 years with glioma.

DNA for the CDR3: TGTGCCAGCAGTGATACCCTTAGGACGAAACTCAGCAATCAGCCCCAGCATTTT. Amino acid sequence: CASSDTLRTKLSNQPQHF. The chain uses TRBV6-1 and TRBJ1-5; D call uncertain. Germline CDR1 MNHNS, CDR2 SASEGT. Between the trimmed V and J ends, which lost 3 bases and 1 base, there was a span of 19 bases. The CDR3 length is 18 residues.